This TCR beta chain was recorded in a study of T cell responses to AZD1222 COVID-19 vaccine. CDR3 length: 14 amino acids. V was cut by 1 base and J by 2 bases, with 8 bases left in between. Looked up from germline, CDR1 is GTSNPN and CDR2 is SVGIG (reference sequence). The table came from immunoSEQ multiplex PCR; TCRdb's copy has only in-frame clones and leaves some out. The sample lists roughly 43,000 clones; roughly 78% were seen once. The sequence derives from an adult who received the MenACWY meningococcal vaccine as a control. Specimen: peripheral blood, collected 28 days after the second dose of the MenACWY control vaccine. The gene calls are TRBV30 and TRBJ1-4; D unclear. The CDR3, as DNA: TGTGCCTGGAGTGCGGAGAACACTAATGAAAAACTGTTTTTT. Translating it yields CAWSAENTNEKLFF. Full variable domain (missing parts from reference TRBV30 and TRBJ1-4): SQTIHQWPATLVQPVGSPLSLECTVEGTSNPNLYWYRQAAGRGLQLLFYSVGIGQISSEVPQNLSASRPQDRQFILSSKKLLLSDSGFYLCAWSAENTNEKLFFGSGTQLSVL.